This T cell receptor beta chain was sequenced during a study of lymphopenia after photon versus proton radiotherapy. Measured with immunoSEQ multiplex PCR; TCRdb has only the in-frame clones, and not every one. This sample has tens of thousands of clones, with roughly 87% found just once. The sequenced sample was peripheral blood, obtained from a patient treated with proton-based radiotherapy. The TCR was taken from a woman between 65 and 79 years old with pancreatic cancer. Some clones in this sample may be carry-over from other donors' samples.

This CDR3 reads CASSLEPGYEQYF. CDR3 nucleotide sequence: TGTGCCAGCAGCTTAGAGCCGGGATACGAGCAGTACTTC. The rearrangement links TRBV7-2 to TRBJ2-7; D might be TRBD2 (5 bases). This CDR3 region has 13 residues. The V end was cut by 1 base, the J end by 4 bases, with 8 bases between. CDR1 SGHTA and CDR2 FQGNSA come from the germline V gene.